These 8 T cell receptor beta chains originate from one sample sequenced in a study of blood T cell repertoires in COVID-19. Only in-frame clones appear in the TCRdb table, and some are missing; sequencing was by immunoSEQ multiplex PCR. The sample holds about 74,000 clones, roughly 84% seen once. Material: peripheral blood. The receptors were gathered from a woman over 75 with active or convalescent COVID-19.

This clone was counted between two and nine times. The chain links TRBV19 to TRBJ1-1; TRBD1 aligns across 10 bases. This CDR3 is built from 15 residues. The V gene end was trimmed by 5 bases and the J gene end by 6 bases; junction bases not matched to a gene: 9. Germline CDR1 and CDR2: LNHDA and SQIVND (reference sequence). CDR3 residues: CASSVRTGGGAEAFF. The DNA for the CDR3 is TGTGCCAGTAGTGTCCGGACAGGGGGAGGGGCTGAAGCTTTCTTT.

This chain connects TRBV10-2 to TRBJ2-3; TRBD2 matches at 11 bases. The CDR3 covers 14 residues. Germline V CDR1 and CDR2: WSHSY, SAAADI. The trim removed 5 bases at V and 7 bases at J, leaving 5 bases unmatched. The CDR3 loop reads CASSTLAGENTQYF. For the CDR3, the DNA is TGCGCCAGCAGTACACTAGCGGGGGAAAATACGCAGTATTTT.

This clone occurred once. The chain combines TRBV7-2 with TRBJ2-3; 7 positions agree with TRBD2. The trim removed 1 base at V and 14 bases at J, leaving 6 bases unmatched. The germline gives CDR1 SGHTA, CDR2 FQGNSA. CDR3 length: 12 residues. The CDR3 nucleotides are TGTGCCAGCAGCTTAGATGGGACTATGTCGTATTTT. Its protein product is CASSLDGTMSYF.

V is TRBV19 and J is TRBJ1-4; perhaps TRBD1 as D (6 bases). From germline, CDR1 is LNHDA and CDR2 SQIVND (reference sequence). V lost 10 bases, J lost 2 bases, and 11 bases lay in between. The CDR3 length is 13 residues. Written as DNA, the CDR3 is TGTGCCACTTGGGGGCCGACTAATGAAAAACTGTTTTTT. Protein sequence: CATWGPTNEKLFF. Looking up the rest from reference TRBV19 and TRBJ1-4 gives the full variable domain: DGGITQSPKYLFRKEGQNVTLSCEQNLNHDAMYWYRQDPGQGLRLIYYSQIVNDFQKGDIAEGYSVSREKKESFPLTVTSAQKNPTAFYLCATWGPTNEKLFFGSGTQLSVL.

The gene calls are TRBV19 and TRBJ2-3, with D tentatively TRBD1 (5 bases). Germline V gene sequence: CDR1 LNHDA, CDR2 SQIVND (reference sequence). The CDR3 runs 14 residues. Trimming left V 6 bases short and J 3 bases short, with 13 bases between. The CDR3 spells CASRQKAGTDTQYF. In DNA, the CDR3 is TGTGCCAGTAGACAAAAGGCAGGGACAGATACGCAGTATTTT. Complete variable domain (other parts from reference TRBV19 and TRBJ2-3): DGGITQSPKYLFRKEGQNVTLSCEQNLNHDAMYWYRQDPGQGLRLIYYSQIVNDFQKGDIAEGYSVSREKKESFPLTVTSAQKNPTAFYLCASRQKAGTDTQYFGPGTRLTVL.

The chain joins TRBV19 to TRBJ1-2; D may be TRBD1 (6 bases). The germline V and J ends were trimmed by 7 bases and 1 base, with 10 bases remaining between them. From germline, CDR1 is LNHDA and CDR2 SQIVND (reference sequence). This CDR3 has 13 residues. The chain's CDR3 is CASNTGNNYGYTF. The CDR3 DNA reads TGTGCCAGTAACACAGGGAATAACTATGGCTACACCTTC.

This chain links TRBV7-9 with TRBJ2-7; TRBD1 matches 7 bases. The CDR3 extends over 14 amino acids. Germline V CDR1 and CDR2: SEHNR, FQNEAQ (reference sequence). The J segment lost 3 bases and the V segment lost 5 bases, leaving 7 bases of the junction unmatched. This chain's CDR3 is CASSPLAGGYEQYF. The DNA of the CDR3 is TGTGCCAGCAGCCCCCTGGCAGGGGGCTACGAGCAGTACTTC.

V is TRBV7-9 and J is TRBJ2-5, with 10 bases identical to TRBD1. V lost 4 bases, J lost 4 bases, and 9 bases stayed unmatched. Germline CDR1 reads SEHNR; CDR2 reads FQNEAQ (reference sequence). This CDR3 is built from 16 residues. The CDR3 DNA reads TGTGCCAGCAGCTACTCCGGGACAGGGGTTCGAGAGACCCAGTACTTC. Translation: CASSYSGTGVRETQYF.